This section outlines one TCR beta chain sequence together with its context. Germline V gene lookup returns CDR1 SGHTA and CDR2 FQGNSA. The CDR3 contains 16 residues. V lost 5 bases and J lost 4; bases outside the gene matches: 6. This specimen belongs to a study of T cell responses to AZD1222 COVID-19 vaccine. Only in-frame clones appear in the TCRdb table, and some are missing; sequencing was by immunoSEQ multiplex PCR. Altogether approximately 190,000 clones are present, approximately 91% being singletons, with the ten largest covering nearly 1%. The receptor comes from an adult in good health. The chain links TRBV7-2 to TRBJ1-3, with 12 positions matching TRBD1. The material sequenced was peripheral blood, taken on day 0 of AZD1222 vaccination. This CDR3 is CASSQGQGAVGNTIYF. The CDR3 nucleotides read TGTGCCAGCAGCCAGGGACAGGGGGCAGTAGGAAACACCATATATTTT.